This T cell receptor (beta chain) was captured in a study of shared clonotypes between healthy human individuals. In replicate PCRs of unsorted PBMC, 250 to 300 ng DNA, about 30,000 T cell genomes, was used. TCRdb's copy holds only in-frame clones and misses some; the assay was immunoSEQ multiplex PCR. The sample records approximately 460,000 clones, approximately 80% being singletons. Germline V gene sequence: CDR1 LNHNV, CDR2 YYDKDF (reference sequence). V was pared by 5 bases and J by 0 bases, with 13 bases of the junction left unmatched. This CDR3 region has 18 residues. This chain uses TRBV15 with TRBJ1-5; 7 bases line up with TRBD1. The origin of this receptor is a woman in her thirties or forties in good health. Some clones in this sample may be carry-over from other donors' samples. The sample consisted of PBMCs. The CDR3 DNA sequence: TGTGCCACCAGCGACTATTCCGGGACAGCATATAGCAATCAGCCCCAGCATTTT. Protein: CATSDYSGTAYSNQPQHF.